These T cell receptor beta chains were read from a single sample in a study of PD-1 blockade in classical Hodgkin lymphoma. The assay was immunoSEQ multiplex PCR, and TCRdb's table has in-frame clones only and misses some. The sample consists of 20,000 or so clones, roughly 85% of them appearing once. The sample consisted of CD4+ T cells from blood, taken before the fourth cycle of nivolumab. Source of these receptors: a human donor with classical Hodgkin lymphoma. The CDR3 runs from the conserved cysteine through the conserved F or W. The D gene is left open where the match is weak. Rows give clone size only sometimes, using once, few, many, or a class for an expanded clone.

TRBJ2-2,few,TRBV5-1,.,CASSSDGQGELFF,TGCGCCAGCAGCTCAGACGGCCAGGGTGAGCTGTTTTTT
TRBJ2-7,.,TRBV7-8,TRBD2,CASSSPGLAVSGVYEQYF,TGTGCCAGCAGCTCCCCAGGACTAGCAGTATCTGGTGTATACGAGCAGTACTTC
TRBJ2-1,.,TRBV5-1,.,CASSRSSNPTGNEQFF,TGCGCCAGCAGCCGAAGTTCGAACCCCACGGGGAATGAGCAGTTCTTC
TRBJ1-1,.,TRBV6-6,.,CASSPAASEAFF,TGTGCCAGCAGCCCCGCCGCCAGTGAAGCTTTCTTT
TRBJ1-1,.,TRBV5-1,.,CASSATQAGVTEAFF,TGCGCCAGCAGCGCCACCCAGGCGGGGGTGACTGAAGCTTTCTTT
TRBJ2-2,.,TRBV6-5,.,CASSYLGGKGVGELFF,TGTGCCAGCAGTTACTTGGGTGGGAAGGGGGTCGGGGAGCTGTTTTTT
TRBJ2-1,few,TRBV28,.,CASSVTWGVGNEQFF,TGTGCCAGCAGCGTGACTTGGGGAGTAGGGAATGAGCAGTTCTTC
TRBJ2-3,.,TRBV6-5,TRBD2,CASQLAANTDTQYF,TGTGCCAGCCAACTAGCGGCCAACACAGATACGCAGTATTTT
TRBJ2-1,.,TRBV14,TRBD1,CASSQLITGGKYNEQFF,TGTGCCAGCAGCCAGCTTATTACAGGGGGCAAGTACAATGAGCAGTTCTTC
TRBJ2-7,.,TRBV4-2,.,CASSQDRSPDYEQYF,TGTGCCAGCAGCCAAGATAGGAGCCCAGACTACGAGCAGTACTTC
TRBJ1-3,.,TRBV28,.,CASGSKQGISGNTIYF,TGTGCCAGCGGCTCGAAACAGGGCATCTCTGGAAACACCATATATTTT
TRBJ2-1,.,TRBV5-1,TRBD2,CASSSRTSNEQFF,TGCGCCAGCAGCTCCAGGACTAGCAATGAGCAGTTCTTC
TRBJ1-1,few,TRBV5-4,.,CASSPRGGTLNTEAFF,TGTGCCAGCAGCCCTCGGGGAGGAACACTGAACACTGAAGCTTTCTTT
TRBJ1-1,.,TRBV5-1,TRBD1,CASSVLQGQTEAFF,TGCGCCAGCAGCGTATTACAGGGGCAAACTGAAGCTTTCTTT
TRBJ2-7,.,TRBV7-9,.,CASSGRSPYEQYF,TGTGCCAGCAGCGGTCGGAGCCCCTACGAGCAGTACTTC
TRBJ2-7,.,TRBV5-4,.,CASSARGGEQYF,TGTGCCAGCAGTGCCCGAGGGGGCGAGCAGTACTTC
TRBJ2-6,.,TRBV14,.,CASQRSSGANVLTF,TGTGCCAGCCAACGTAGCTCTGGGGCCAACGTCCTGACTTTC
TRBJ2-7,.,TRBV5-1,.,CASSLVNKDSYEQYF,TGCGCCAGCAGCTTGGTCAACAAAGATAGCTACGAGCAGTACTTC
TRBJ1-2,.,TRBV30,.,CAWSEASGGYTF,TGTGCCTGGAGTGAAGCTTCGGGAGGCTACACCTTC
TRBJ2-5,.,TRBV6-5,.,CASSRTGSGETQYF,TGTGCCAGCAGCCGAACAGGGTCGGGAGAGACCCAGTACTTC
TRBJ2-2,.,TRBV7-2,TRBD2,CASSGRTSFTGELFF,TGTGCCAGCAGCGGGCGGACTAGTTTTACCGGGGAGCTGTTTTTT
TRBJ2-7,once,TRBV7-2,.,CASSLGPRDYEQYF,TGTGCCAGCAGCTTAGGACCTAGGGACTACGAGCAGTACTTC
TRBJ2-2,.,TRBV10-3,.,CAISEYENTGELFF,TGTGCCATCAGTGAGTATGAGAACACCGGGGAGCTGTTTTTT
TRBJ2-5,.,TRBV19,TRBD1,CASSMRIGTGVETQYF,TGTGCCAGTAGTATGCGAATCGGGACAGGGGTTGAGACCCAGTACTTC
TRBJ1-3,.,TRBV14,.,CASSQVQSGNTIYF,TGTGCCAGCAGCCAAGTCCAATCTGGAAACACCATATATTTT
TRBJ2-5,.,TRBV7-2,.,CASSLGQPPRETQYF,TGTGCCAGCAGCTTAGGGCAGCCGCCAAGAGAGACCCAGTACTTC
TRBJ2-2,.,TRBV19,TRBD2,CASSIPGLAGAGELFF,TGTGCCAGTAGTATACCCGGACTAGCGGGAGCCGGGGAGCTGTTTTTT
TRBJ2-3,.,TRBV19,TRBD1,CASSLRTGFSSQRTQYF,TGTGCCAGTAGTCTTCGGACAGGCTTCTCGTCACAGCGGACGCAGTATTTT
TRBJ2-1,few,TRBV7-2,TRBD2,CASSLRRLALNEQFF,TGTGCCAGCAGCTTAAGGAGACTAGCGCTCAATGAGCAGTTCTTC
TRBJ2-1,.,TRBV10-3,TRBD1,CAIWVPTGKGEQFF,TGTGCCATCTGGGTGCCGACAGGGAAAGGTGAGCAGTTCTTC
TRBJ2-7,.,TRBV30,.,CAWSVKSEQYF,TGTGCCTGGAGTGTAAAGAGCGAGCAGTACTTC
TRBJ2-7,.,TRBV28,TRBD1,CASVPGQGGEQYF,TGTGCCAGCGTACCGGGACAGGGAGGTGAGCAGTACTTC
TRBJ1-4,.,TRBV6-1,.,CASSIQASGLFF,TGTGCCAGCAGTATTCAGGCCTCAGGTCTGTTTTTT
TRBJ2-7,.,TRBV7-6,.,CASSLEISGEQYF,TGTGCCAGCAGCTTAGAAATTAGCGGAGAGCAGTACTTC
TRBJ2-5,.,TRBV9,.,CASSVVGGWETQYF,TGTGCCAGCAGCGTAGTCGGGGGCTGGGAGACCCAGTACTTC
TRBJ2-2,.,TRBV7-2,.,CASRQDSHTGELFF,TGTGCCAGCAGACAGGACAGCCACACCGGGGAGCTGTTTTTT
TRBJ2-5,few,TRBV18,.,CASSRSGAETQYF,TGTGCCAGCTCACGTTCTGGTGCAGAGACCCAGTACTTC
TRBJ1-2,.,TRBV28,.,CASSSTGRSGYTF,TGTGCCAGCAGTTCTACAGGGAGGAGTGGCTACACCTTC
TRBJ2-7,.,TRBV5-1,TRBD1,CASSPNDRGGHEQYF,TGCGCCAGCAGCCCTAACGACAGGGGAGGACACGAGCAGTACTTC
TRBJ2-7,.,TRBV5-5,.,CASSQRAGWETYEQYF,TGTGCCAGCAGCCAGAGGGCAGGGTGGGAAACCTACGAGCAGTACTTC
TRBJ2-5,.,TRBV7-2,.,CASSLVTLLQETQYF,TGTGCCAGCAGCTTAGTTACCTTACTTCAAGAGACCCAGTACTTC
TRBJ1-2,.,TRBV2,.,CASTDRDKANYGYTF,TGTGCCAGCACCGACCGGGACAAAGCTAACTATGGCTACACCTTC
TRBJ2-6,.,TRBV7-6,.,CASSQGGAFSGANVLTF,TGTGCCAGCAGCCAGGGGGGGGCTTTCTCTGGGGCCAACGTCCTGACTTTC
TRBJ2-3,.,TRBV6-5,TRBD2,CASSGLAGIDTQYF,TGTGCCAGCTCGGGACTAGCGGGAATAGATACGCAGTATTTT
TRBJ2-7,.,TRBV6-1,.,CASSEAASQYF,TGTGCCAGCAGTGAAGCGGCTAGTCAGTACTTC
TRBJ1-1,.,TRBV2,.,CASRAGMNTEAFF,TGTGCCAGCAGGGCGGGTATGAACACTGAAGCTTTCTTT
TRBJ2-3,few,TRBV6-1,.,CASRTRQTTDTQYF,TGTGCCAGCAGAACGCGACAGACCACAGATACGCAGTATTTT
TRBJ2-2,.,TRBV27,.,CASSLSGLVTGELFF,TGTGCCAGCAGTTTATCAGGGTTGGTCACCGGGGAGCTGTTTTTT
TRBJ1-1,few,TRBV19,.,CASSLQGGTEAFF,TGTGCCAGTAGTTTGCAGGGTGGTACTGAAGCTTTCTTT
TRBJ2-7,.,TRBV7-9,TRBD1,CASSLAGTADEQYF,TGTGCCAGCAGCCTCGCCGGGACAGCCGACGAGCAGTACTTC
TRBJ1-1,.,TRBV7-2,.,CASSLEGGTEAFF,TGTGCCAGCAGCTTGGAAGGGGGCACTGAAGCTTTCTTT
TRBJ2-1,.,TRBV28,TRBD2,CASSSTGLAGTRAFF,TGTGCCAGCAGTTCGACGGGACTAGCAGGGACCCGCGCGTTCTTC
TRBJ1-1,.,TRBV7-9,.,CASRDTSNTEAFF,TGTGCCAGCAGGGACACTTCGAACACTGAAGCTTTCTTT
TRBJ2-5,.,TRBV7-9,.,CASSLLGGYQETQYF,TGTGCCAGCAGCTTACTTGGGGGATACCAAGAGACCCAGTACTTC
TRBJ1-4,.,TRBV28,.,CASSSLFEKLFF,TGTGCCAGCAGTTCCCTCTTTGAAAAACTGTTTTTT
TRBJ1-1,.,TRBV6-5,.,CASRLTYSTEAFF,TGTGCCAGCAGGCTTACCTACAGCACTGAAGCTTTCTTT
TRBJ1-5,.,TRBV27,TRBD1,CASSFRQGSNQPQHF,TGTGCCAGCAGTTTCCGACAGGGGTCAAATCAGCCCCAGCATTTT